The entry below gives a single T cell receptor beta chain sequence along with its context. The data are from a study of technical replicates of blood from a few donors. The length of the CDR3 is 17 residues. Deletions cut 3 bases from V and 2 bases from J, with 20 bases between. Germline assignment: CDR1 SGHRS and CDR2 YFSETQ. Assay: immunoSEQ multiplex PCR; the TCRdb copy retains only in-frame clones and omits some. The sample consists of some 71,000 clones, approximately 96% of them appearing once. This clonotype was obtained from a human donor in good health. The rearrangement links TRBV5-1 to TRBJ1-2; tentative D call: TRBD1 (6 bases). Sample: T cells isolated from PBMCs. The CDR3 protein is CASSSTGVGAQNYGYTF. The CDR3 bases are TGCGCCAGCAGCTCGACAGGTGTGGGGGCGCAGAACTATGGCTACACCTTC. Based on the CDR3 plus reference TRBV5-1 and TRBJ1-2, the full variable domain is KAGVTQTPRYLIKTRGQQVTLSCSPISGHRSVSWYQQTPGQGLQFLFEYFSETQRNKGNFPGRFSGRQFSNSRSEMNVSTLELGDSALYLCASSSTGVGAQNYGYTFGSGTRLTVV.